The 32 T cell receptor beta chains below all came from one sample that was sequenced in a study of CXCR3-negative and CXCR3-positive naive CD8 T cells. Overall study results and limits: Comparison of naive cells showed more hydrophobic TRB CDR3s in CXCR3-positive than in CXCR3-negative naive cells.

Preparation of TRB cDNA libraries relied on 5' RACE carrying UMI labels. From the 5' RACE reads, TCRdb lists one entry per CDR3 protein and no DNA. The specimen's table records 100,000 to 150,000 distinct CDR3 sequences. The antigens these receptors bind are not known. Sequences were obtained from naive CXCR3+ CD8+ T cells from blood. Indicated subset: CD45RO-CCR7+CD27+CD95- naive CD8+ T cells expressing CXCR3 (TNR3+). Source of these receptors: a human donor in good health. Some clones in this sample may be carry-over from other donors' samples.

This chain joins TRBV9 and TRBJ2-1. This CDR3 is built from 11 residues. Germline V lookup: CDR1 SGDLS, CDR2 YYNGEE. CDR3 residues: CASRGNNEQFF.

The V gene is TRBV9, the J gene TRBJ2-5; TCRdb names TRBD2, which stays unverified in the absence of DNA. CDR3 length: 15 residues. Germline values: CDR1 SGDLS, CDR2 YYNGEE. CDR3 sequence reads: CASSPRGEYQETQYF.

J is TRBJ2-1 and V is TRBV30; TCRdb calls TRBD1, which cannot be checked without DNA. The CDR3 sequence is 16 residues long. Germline CDR1 reads GTSNPN; CDR2 reads SVGIG (reference sequence). CDR3 in amino acids: CAWAPASFVSYNEQFF.

The chain has TRBV6-4 and TRBJ1-6; TCRdb's D call, TRBD1, is unchecked because there is no DNA. CDR1 and CDR2 from the germline V gene are MRHNA and SNTAGT. CDR3 length: 14 amino acids. The CDR3 reads CASGETGNDSPLHF.

The gene calls are TRBV12-3 or TRBV12-4 and TRBJ2-7. The CDR3 contains 14 residues. The CDR3 here is CASARGGSPYEQYF.

This rearrangement joins TRBV27 to TRBJ2-7. The CDR3 totals 13 residues. The germline gives CDR1 MNHEY, CDR2 SMNVEV (reference sequence). The CDR3 is CASSLLDGYEQYF.

The gene calls are TRBV7-2 and TRBJ1-1; TCRdb designates TRBD1, a call that cannot be tested without DNA. Germline V gene data show CDR1 as SGHTA and CDR2 as FQGNSA. The CDR3 has 15 amino acids. The CDR3 reads CASSSPGALFTEAFF.

The rearrangement uses TRBV5-5 and TRBJ1-5. Germline loops: CDR1 SGHKS, CDR2 YYEKEE (reference sequence). The CDR3 extends over 15 amino acids. CDR3 protein: CASSNVGGSNQPQHF.

The V and J genes are TRBV11-3 and TRBJ2-1. This CDR3 region has 13 residues. Germline V CDR1 and CDR2: SGHNT, YENEEA. The CDR3 spells CASSFSSGNEQFF.

This chain joins TRBV12-3 or TRBV12-4 and TRBJ1-2. The CDR3 has 16 residues. The CDR3 reads CASSSGFLPTKDGYTF.

The chain couples TRBV5-4 to TRBJ2-1; TCRdb's D call of TRBD2 is untestable without DNA. Germline-derived CDR1 and CDR2 are SGHNT and YYREEE (reference sequence). This CDR3 has 15 residues. Here the CDR3 reads CASSERASSYNEQFF.

The chain employs TRBV29-1 and TRBJ2-7; lacking DNA, the TRBD1 call made by TCRdb goes unchecked. Per the germline V gene, CDR1 is SQVTM and CDR2 is ANQGSEA. This CDR3 is 13 amino acids long. The CDR3 sequence: CSVEFWDSYEQYF.

The chain couples TRBV11-3 to TRBJ1-1. From germline, CDR1 is SGHNT and CDR2 YENEEA. This CDR3 has 12 amino acids. The CDR3 region is CASSAQSTEAFF.

This chain connects TRBV20-1 to TRBJ2-7; absent DNA, TCRdb's TRBD2 call cannot be checked. The CDR3 contains 15 residues. The germline V gene encodes CDR1 DFQATT and CDR2 SNEGSKA (reference sequence). The CDR3 reads CSAKSAGDSAYEQYF.

J is TRBJ2-1 and V is TRBV29-1; TCRdb proposes TRBD2, but this gene call is untestable without DNA. CDR3 length: 15 residues. Germline CDR1 reads SQVTM; CDR2 reads ANQGSEA. The CDR3 protein is CSVVDPSGLYNEQFF.

This sequence joins TRBV28 and TRBJ2-5; the TCRdb call, TRBD1, lacks DNA for checking. The CDR3 is 16 residues long. CDR1 is MDHEN, CDR2 SYDVKM, per germline. CDR3 loop: CASSAPKGTGRETQYF.

The CDR3: CASSLPGNRYTGELFF. The chain combines TRBV12-3 or TRBV12-4 with TRBJ2-2; the TCRdb call, TRBD1, lacks DNA for checking. The CDR3 runs 16 residues.

The CDR3 spells CASSRQGGTSGELFF. V usage is TRBV12-3 or TRBV12-4 and J usage is TRBJ2-2; the D gene TCRdb calls, TRBD1, cannot be checked with no DNA. The CDR3 sequence is 15 residues long.

The chain joins TRBV29-1 to TRBJ2-1; TCRdb picks TRBD2, but there is no DNA to check that call. Germline V lookup: CDR1 SQVTM, CDR2 ANQGSEA. The CDR3 loop spans 15 amino acids. The chain's CDR3 is CSVVGRATLYNEQFF.

The rearrangement links TRBV7-6 to TRBJ1-4; TCRdb picks TRBD1, but there is no DNA to check that call. The CDR3 covers 19 residues. The germline CDR1 and CDR2 sequences are SGHVS and FNYEAQ. This chain's CDR3 is CASSLKPPSWTDGDEKLFF.

V gene TRBV27 combines with J gene TRBJ2-3. In germline, CDR1 is MNHEY, CDR2 SMNVEV (reference sequence). This CDR3 spans 16 amino acids. CDR3 loop: CASSLYMPSGTDTQYF.

The V and J genes are TRBV5-1 and TRBJ2-7; lacking DNA, the TRBD1 call made by TCRdb goes unchecked. CDR1 and CDR2 from the germline V gene are SGHRS and YFSETQ. This CDR3 has 14 residues. The CDR3 here is CASSLAGTTTEQYF.

The chain combines TRBV4-1 with TRBJ2-1; TCRdb's D gene call, TRBD2, goes unchecked for lack of DNA. The CDR3 consists of 14 residues. The germline gives CDR1 MGHRA, CDR2 YSYEKL. CDR3 amino acids: CASGPGLAMFEQFF.

The genes are TRBV7-9 and TRBJ1-1; lacking DNA, the TRBD1 call made by TCRdb goes unchecked. CDR1 and CDR2 from the germline V gene are SEHNR and FQNEAQ (reference sequence). There are 14 residues in the CDR3. The CDR3 here is CASSNGHTDTEAFF.

This sequence joins TRBV7-9 and TRBJ2-5; TCRdb lists TRBD1, though no DNA is available to test this call. CDR3 length equals 16 residues. The germline gives CDR1 SEHNR, CDR2 FQNEAQ (reference sequence). This chain's CDR3 is CASSLFRGTAQETQYF.

The chain combines TRBV27 with TRBJ2-2; TCRdb indicates TRBD1, and absent DNA this call remains unverified. CDR1 and CDR2 from the germline V gene are MNHEY and SMNVEV (reference sequence). CDR3 length: 16 residues. CDR3 sequence: CASSSLPGRGTGELFF.

V usage is TRBV7-9 and J usage is TRBJ2-2; TCRdb outputs TRBD1, but without DNA this stays unchecked. The germline gives CDR1 SEHNR, CDR2 FQNEAQ (reference sequence). The CDR3 extends over 15 amino acids. The CDR3 here is CASSQRQTYTGELFF.

The chain's CDR3 is CASSQDKGAGGKNEQYF. J is TRBJ2-7 and V is TRBV14; without DNA, the TCRdb call of TRBD2 cannot be checked. CDR1 and CDR2 from the germline V gene are SGHDN and FVKESK. CDR3 length: 17 residues.

This chain links TRBV10-3 with TRBJ2-7. Looked up from germline, CDR1 is ENHRY and CDR2 is SYGVKD. The CDR3 consists of 11 residues. CDR3 region: CATSEGYEQYF.

The chain uses TRBV7-9 and TRBJ2-5; TCRdb outputs TRBD1, but without DNA this stays unchecked. The length of the CDR3 is 15 residues. CDR1 is SEHNR and CDR2 is FQNEAQ in the germline V gene (reference sequence). CDR3 amino acids: CASSYRLGEEETQYF.

The chain joins TRBV6-5 to TRBJ2-7. The CDR3 is 13 amino acids. The V gene's germline CDR1 is MNHEY and CDR2 SVGAGI. The CDR3 here is CASSYSPSGEQYF.

The chain has TRBV29-1 and TRBJ2-2. The CDR3 runs 13 residues. From germline, CDR1 is SQVTM and CDR2 ANQGSEA. The chain's CDR3 is CSVVRQLTGELFF.